The following is a TCR beta chain sequence with its context. Its antigen is currently unknown. The data were taken from a study of post-analysis software for immune sequencing data. Overall study context: Included among the disease courses, which were recorded for the cohort, were relapsing-remitting, secondary progressive and progressive-relapsing multiple sclerosis. Study-wide results and caveats: Multiple sclerosis patients had significantly lower normalized Chao1 diversity than controls. TRBV segments more frequent in patients than in controls numbered five and included TRBV5-6, TRBV5-1 and TRBV20-1.

Presence of unique molecular identifiers characterized the TCR beta cDNA libraries. A single record per CDR3 protein comes from TCRdb applying MiXCR to the PCR reads. The data contain roughly 540,000 distinct CDR3 sequences, about a third of them singletons. V gave up 2 bases and J gave up 2 bases; unmatched junction bases: 9. The CDR3 is 17 residues long. CDR1 and CDR2 from the germline V gene are MGHRA and YSYEKL. The material sequenced was blood. The rearrangement links TRBV4-1 to TRBJ1-2, with 9 nucleotides matching TRBD1. The sequence was collected from a girl younger than 18 with multiple sclerosis. CDR3 sequence: CASSQPTRDRGNYGYTF. The DNA of the CDR3 is TGCGCCAGCAGCCAACCGACCCGAGACAGGGGGAACTATGGCTACACCTTC.